This T cell receptor beta chain was retrieved from a study of cytomegalovirus exposure and HLA in healthy donors. PCR involved 60 Vbeta and 13 Jbeta primers. The protocol was immunoSEQ multiplex PCR, while the TCRdb copy is restricted to in-frame clones and leaves out a portion. Among 100,000 to 150,000 clones, under 80% were seen once, and the ten largest hold around 4%. The source of this sequence is a man aged 35-49 years in good health and CMV-seropositive. Sequenced: PBMCs.

For the CDR3, the DNA is TGTGCCAGCAGCGTAGAGGCAGGGGTGGCGACCCAGTACTTC. Amino acid sequence: CASSVEAGVATQYF. This chain uses TRBV9 with TRBJ2-5; possible D gene TRBD1, 6 bases. V dropped 0 bases and J dropped 7 bases, with 13 bases sitting between them. Germline CDR1 SGDLS, CDR2 YYNGEE. The CDR3 has 14 amino acids.